Shown below are 20 T cell receptor beta chains from a single sample sequenced in a study of OX40 agonist ivuxolimab in advanced cancers. TCRdb keeps only in-frame clones here, not all; method: immunoSEQ multiplex PCR. The sample lists around 82,000 clones, about 89% occurring once. The source material was CD4+ or CD8+ T cells sorted from blood, sampled in a trial of the OX40 agonist ivuxolimab. These receptors all stem from an adult with an advanced solid tumor such as melanoma, head and neck, liver or kidney cancer.

This clone has just one count. This chain uses TRBV19 with TRBJ2-7; D might be TRBD2 (5 bases). V dropped 4 bases and J dropped 4 bases, with 8 bases sitting between them. The germline CDR1 and CDR2 sequences are LNHDA and SQIVND (reference sequence). The CDR3 length is 12 residues. The CDR3, as DNA: TGTGCCAGTAGTACCCGGGGTTACGAGCAGTACTTC. It specifies CASSTRGYEQYF.

This chain uses TRBV9 with TRBJ2-2; D is unresolved. The CDR3 runs to 10 residues. Between the trimmed V and J ends, which lost 3 bases and 9 bases, there was a span of 3 bases. The germline CDR1 and CDR2 sequences are SGDLS and YYNGEE. CDR3 in DNA: TGTGCCAGCAGCGGCCGGGAGCTGTTTTTT. This gives the protein CASSGRELFF.

The V call is TRBV19, the J call TRBJ2-5; no clear D gene. This CDR3 has 12 residues. V dropped 4 bases and J dropped 2 bases, with 5 bases sitting between them. Germline CDR1 and CDR2: LNHDA and SQIVND (reference sequence). The CDR3: CASSSQQETQYF. CDR3 nucleotide sequence: TGTGCCAGTAGTAGCCAACAAGAGACCCAGTACTTC. Using reference TRBV19 and TRBJ2-5 for the parts outside the CDR3, the full variable domain is DGGITQSPKYLFRKEGQNVTLSCEQNLNHDAMYWYRQDPGQGLRLIYYSQIVNDFQKGDIAEGYSVSREKKESFPLTVTSAQKNPTAFYLCASSSQQETQYFGPGTRLLVL.

The chain joins TRBV27 to TRBJ2-5, with 7 positions matching TRBD2. The assigned J gene may be wrong: the sequence end matches TRBJ2-7 better. The length of the CDR3 is 13 residues. From germline, CDR1 is MNHEY and CDR2 SMNVEV (reference sequence). In DNA, the CDR3 is TGTGCCAGCAGTCCGGGACTAAAATACGAGCAGTACTTC. This codes for CASSPGLKYEQYF.

This clone was detected only a few times. The V and J genes are TRBV29-1 and TRBJ2-4; 11 bases line up with TRBD2. CDR3 length: 14 amino acids. Germline trimming cut 2 bases from V and 6 bases from J; bases unmatched to any gene: 3. Germline CDR1 and CDR2: SQVTM and ANQGSEA. The CDR3 spells CSVETGLAGNIQYF. DNA of the CDR3: TGCAGCGTTGAAACCGGACTAGCGGGAAACATTCAGTACTTC. The full variable domain, in which reference TRBV29-1 and TRBJ2-4 provide the parts outside the CDR3, is SAVISQKPSRDICQRGTSLTIQCQVDSQVTMMFWYRQQPGQSLTLIATANQGSEATYESGFVIDKFPISRPNLTFSTLTVSNMSPEDSSIYLCSVETGLAGNIQYFGAGTRLSVL.

This sequence joins TRBV7-9 and TRBJ2-1, with TRBD2 identical over 13 bases. Germline V gene data show CDR1 as SEHNR and CDR2 as FQNEAQ (reference sequence). This CDR3 contains 18 residues. Unmatched junction bases numbered 5, after V lost 1 base and J lost 2 bases. The CDR3 DNA reads as TGTGCCAGCAGCTTAGGGACTAGCGGGAGTAGGACCTACAATGAGCAGTTCTTC. Its protein product is CASSLGTSGSRTYNEQFF.

V usage is TRBV6-5 and J usage is TRBJ1-2, with D perhaps matching TRBD1 (5 bases). The CDR3 runs to 14 residues. Trimming cost V 2 bases and J 3 bases, with 10 bases left between them. Germline V gene lookup returns CDR1 MNHEY and CDR2 SVGAGI. CDR3 protein: CASSYRDVDYGYTF. CDR3 nucleotide sequence: TGTGCCAGCAGTTACCGGGACGTGGACTATGGCTACACCTTC.

The V call is TRBV7-2, the J call TRBJ1-5; unclear D gene. V was pared by 1 base and J by 8 bases, with 12 bases between. The CDR3 consists of 14 residues. Germline CDR1 is SGHTA and CDR2 is FQGNSA. The CDR3 bases are TGTGCCAGCAGCTTAGTTCGTCTTCGGGAGCCCCAGCATTTT. Encoded protein: CASSLVRLREPQHF.

V is TRBV7-2 and J is TRBJ1-5; D might be TRBD1 (6 bases). CDR1 and CDR2 (germline): SGHTA, FQGNSA. V lost 8 bases, J lost 7 bases, and 15 bases lay in between. The CDR3 is made up of 13 amino acids. The CDR3: CASHGGGPQPQHF. In DNA, the CDR3 is TGTGCCAGCCACGGCGGGGGGCCGCAGCCCCAGCATTTT. The whole variable domain, remainder taken from reference TRBV7-2 and TRBJ1-5, is GAGVSQSPSNKVTEKGKDVELRCDPISGHTALYWYRQSLGQGLEFLIYFQGNSAPDKSGLPSDRFSAERTGGSVSTLTIQRTQQEDSAVYLCASHGGGPQPQHFGDGTRLSIL.

This chain links TRBV5-4 with TRBJ2-7, with D perhaps assigned TRBD1 or TRBD2 (5 bases each). Germline V gene sequence: CDR1 SGHNT, CDR2 YYREEE (reference sequence). The CDR3 is 13 residues long. Deletions cut 2 bases from V and 7 bases from J, with 13 bases between. The chain's CDR3 is CASSFRDPREQYF. The CDR3 coding sequence is TGTGCCAGCAGCTTCCGGGACCCCAGGGAGCAGTACTTC. Full variable domain (outside the CDR3, taken from reference TRBV5-4 and TRBJ2-7): ETGVTQSPTHLIKTRGQQVTLRCSSQSGHNTVSWYQQALGQGPQFIFQYYREEENGRGNFPPRFSGLQFPNYSSELNVNALELDDSALYLCASSFRDPREQYFGPGTRLTVT.

This CDR3 is CASTEGGRTEAFF. In DNA form, the CDR3 reads TGTGCCAGCACCGAGGGGGGGAGAACTGAAGCTTTCTTT. This sequence joins TRBV19 and TRBJ1-1; perhaps TRBD1 as D (6 bases). The CDR3 is made up of 13 amino acids. V lost 9 bases and J 5 bases, leaving 16 bases between the germline ends. Germline lookup yields CDR1 LNHDA and CDR2 SQIVND (reference sequence).

This clone showed up just a few times. V gene TRBV18 combines with J gene TRBJ2-5; D uncertain. Between the trimmed V and J ends, which lost 4 bases and 4 bases, there was a span of 7 bases. The CDR3 is 12 amino acids. Germline V gene lookup returns CDR1 KGHSH and CDR2 LQKENI. The CDR3 DNA follows: TGTGCCAGCTCACGAGAAAGAGAGACCCAGTACTTC. This sequence encodes CASSRERETQYF.

The chain employs TRBV6-1 and TRBJ1-1; D might be TRBD1 (6 bases). Trimming shortened V by 4 bases and J by 0 bases, and 12 bases separated the two germline ends. There are 15 residues in the CDR3. Germline V gives CDR1 MNHNS, CDR2 SASEGT. CDR3 protein: CASSGGQFMNTEAFF. In DNA, the CDR3 is TGTGCCAGCAGTGGAGGACAGTTCATGAACACTGAAGCTTTCTTT.

This clone was recorded only once. The J gene is TRBJ2-2, the V gene TRBV27; D not resolved. Between the trimmed V and J ends, which lost 7 bases and 8 bases, there was a span of 11 bases. The CDR3 loop spans 12 amino acids. Per germline, CDR1 MNHEY and CDR2 SMNVEV (reference sequence). CDR3 nucleotides: TGTGCCAGCACCACGGGTGTAGGGGAGCTGTTTTTT. Translated: CASTTGVGELFF.

This chain connects TRBV5-1 to TRBJ2-7; D might be TRBD2 (6 bases). CDR3 length equals 14 residues. Germline-derived CDR1 and CDR2 are SGHRS and YFSETQ. V lost 0 bases and J lost 5, with 12 bases in between. The CDR3 DNA is TGCGCCAGCAGCTTGGTGGCGGGAACCGACGAGCAGTACTTC. It yields the protein CASSLVAGTDEQYF.

This chain links TRBV7-3 with TRBJ1-2, with 10 bases identical to TRBD1. CDR3 length: 14 amino acids. Germline values: CDR1 SGHTA, CDR2 FQGTGA. V trimming: 6 bases; J trimming: 2 bases; junction bases outside the gene matches: 3. The CDR3 sequence: CASSSGQGNYGYTF. DNA for the CDR3: TGTGCCAGCAGTTCGGGACAGGGGAACTATGGCTACACCTTC.

J is TRBJ1-2 and V is TRBV29-1; D call uncertain. The CDR3 is made up of 11 amino acids. V was cut by 4 bases and J by 4 bases, with 7 bases left in between. Germline CDR1 and CDR2: SQVTM and ANQGSEA. The CDR3 coding sequence is TGCAGCGTTGCAAGCAGCTATGGCTACACCTTC. The encoded protein is CSVASSYGYTF. Based on the CDR3 plus reference TRBV29-1 and TRBJ1-2, the full variable domain is SAVISQKPSRDICQRGTSLTIQCQVDSQVTMMFWYRQQPGQSLTLIATANQGSEATYESGFVIDKFPISRPNLTFSTLTVSNMSPEDSSIYLCSVASSYGYTFGSGTRLTVV.

The rearrangement links TRBV9 to TRBJ2-2; TRBD1 or TRBD2 may be the D gene (5 bases each). Trimming removed 0 bases at V and 6 bases at J, with 12 bases between. Germline assignment: CDR1 SGDLS and CDR2 YYNGEE. The CDR3 contains 15 residues. CDR3 coding DNA: TGTGCCAGCAGCGTAGTCTCTCGGGGCCCCGGGGAGCTGTTTTTT. It codes for CASSVVSRGPGELFF.

The V gene is TRBV11-3, the J gene TRBJ1-1; possibly TRBD1 for D (5 bases). With 5 bases removed from V and 2 bases from J, the gap between germline ends came to 18 bases. There are 16 residues in the CDR3. Germline-derived CDR1 and CDR2 are SGHNT and YENEEA. As DNA, the CDR3 is TGTGCCAGCAGCCTATGGGGGGATGGTTTTAACACTGAAGCTTTCTTT. This sequence encodes CASSLWGDGFNTEAFF.

This chain joins TRBV29-1 and TRBJ1-1, with D unclear. Trimming shortened V by 4 bases and J by 3 bases, and 12 bases separated the two germline ends. Germline V lookup: CDR1 SQVTM, CDR2 ANQGSEA. CDR3 length: 13 residues. The CDR3 DNA reads TGCAGCGTTGCCGAACTTTTGGACACTGAAGCTTTCTTT. It translates to CSVAELLDTEAFF.